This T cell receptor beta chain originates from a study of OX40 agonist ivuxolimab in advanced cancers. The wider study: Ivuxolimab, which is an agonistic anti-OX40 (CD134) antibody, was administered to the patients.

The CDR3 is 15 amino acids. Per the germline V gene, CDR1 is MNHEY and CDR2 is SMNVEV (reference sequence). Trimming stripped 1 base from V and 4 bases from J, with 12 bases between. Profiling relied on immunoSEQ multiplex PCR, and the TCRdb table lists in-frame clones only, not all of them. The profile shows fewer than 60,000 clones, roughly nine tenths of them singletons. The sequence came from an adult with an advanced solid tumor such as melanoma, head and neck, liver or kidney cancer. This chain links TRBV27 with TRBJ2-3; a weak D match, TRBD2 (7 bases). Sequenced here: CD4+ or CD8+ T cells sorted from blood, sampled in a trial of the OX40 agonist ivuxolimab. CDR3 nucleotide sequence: TGTGCCAGCAGTTTATGGGGGGGCAGGGCAGATACGCAGTATTTT. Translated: CASSLWGGRADTQYF.